The clone carrying this TCR beta chain was seen a handful of times. Its target is not known. 5'RACE primed at constant segments yielded TCR alpha and TCR beta cDNA libraries bearing sample barcodes and UMIs. Each CDR3 protein gets one entry after TCRdb re-called the 5' RACE reads with MiXCR. This sample has 140,000 to 150,000 distinct CDR3 sequences; around 27% occur once, and the top ten carry around a quarter. The entry originates in a study of T-cell memory formation after mild COVID-19. General study findings and limits: Clones contracting across day 15 to 85 had a balanced CD4/CD8 profile; later expanding clones leaned CD4+. The study detected some responding clones in pre-infection memory, suggesting cross-reactive memory joined.

The CDR3 length is 13 residues. CDR1 is DFQATT and CDR2 is SNEGSKA in the germline V gene (reference sequence). The chain is built from TRBV20-1 and TRBJ2-5; tentatively, D is TRBD1 (5 bases). Material: PBMCs or a T cell subset sorted from them (not recorded which). The sequence was collected from an adult woman who had mild COVID-19 (a few samples of this study predate the infection). Cell type and time point are not known. The CDR3 region has the DNA TGCAGGGCTTTGGGGCTCCTCCAAGAGACCCAGTACTTC. This codes for CRALGLLQETQYF.